The 8 T cell receptor beta chains presented below share a single source sample, sequenced in a study of T-cell memory formation after mild COVID-19. TCRdb recomputed calls from the 5' RACE reads with MiXCR, one row per CDR3 protein. The data hold almost 350,000 distinct CDR3 sequences, with roughly 20% observed a single time. Sequenced material: PBMCs or a T cell subset sorted from them (not recorded which). The receptors here all came from a man aged 18 to 30 who had mild COVID-19 (a few samples of this study predate the infection). Cell type and time point are not known.

The chain combines TRBV5-6 with TRBJ1-2; no clear D gene. V lost 5 bases and J 0 bases, leaving 5 bases between the germline ends. The CDR3 is 12 amino acids. CDR1 is SGHDT, CDR2 YYEEEE, per germline. The CDR3 DNA follows: TGTGCCAGCAGTGGGACTAACTATGGCTACACCTTC. Amino acid sequence: CASSGTNYGYTF.

This clonotype has a handful of counts. This chain joins TRBV7-2 and TRBJ2-1, with 11 bases matching TRBD1. Germline CDR1 reads SGHTA; CDR2 reads FQGNSA. The ends lost 0 bases at V and 13 bases at J; junction bases unmatched: 8. The CDR3 consists of 15 residues. The DNA for the CDR3 is TGTGCCAGCAGCTTAGCCGGACAGGGGGCCCTACGTCAGTTCTTC. Residues: CASSLAGQGALRQFF.

The chain links TRBV6-5 to TRBJ1-2; 7 bases align to TRBD1. The CDR3 runs to 14 residues. The junction had 12 bases not matched to a gene; V was cut back by 6 bases and J by 8 bases. CDR1 is MNHEY, CDR2 SVGAGI, per germline. The CDR3 loop reads CASSRSAQGKGYTF. CDR3 coding DNA: TGTGCCAGCAGCCGATCCGCACAGGGGAAGGGCTACACCTTC.

The sample holds many counts of this clonotype. The chain uses TRBV7-2 and TRBJ2-7; TRBD1 or TRBD2 may be the D gene (6 bases each). Germline-derived CDR1 and CDR2 are SGHTA and FQGNSA. V was clipped by 1 base and J by 6 bases, with 10 bases between them. The CDR3 runs 13 residues. The CDR3 region is CASSLVGGGEQYF. CDR3 bases: TGTGCCAGCAGCTTAGTAGGAGGGGGCGAGCAGTACTTC.

The rearrangement joins TRBV25-1 to TRBJ1-2, with a possible D match to TRBD1 (6 bases). The CDR3 contains 15 residues. Germline assignment: CDR1 MGHDK and CDR2 SYGVNS. With 3 bases removed from V and 3 bases from J, the gap between germline ends came to 14 bases. In DNA, the CDR3 is TGTGCCAGCAGTGAGACGGACAGCGTTTACTATGGCTACACCTTC. Protein sequence: CASSETDSVYYGYTF.

This chain uses TRBV4-2 with TRBJ2-7; D is unclear. The CDR3 runs to 13 residues. Germline V lookup: CDR1 LGHNA, CDR2 YNFKEQ. V was clipped by 0 bases and J by 3 bases, with 6 bases between them. This CDR3 reads CASSQDLGYEQYF. CDR3 DNA sequence: TGTGCCAGCAGCCAAGATCTTGGCTACGAGCAGTACTTC.

The chain has TRBV29-1 and TRBJ1-1; D unclear. CDR3 size: 11 residues. Germline V gives CDR1 SQVTM, CDR2 ANQGSEA. V lost 7 bases to trimming and J lost 6 bases, with 12 bases between them. This CDR3 reads CSALNTAEAFF. The CDR3 coding sequence is TGCAGCGCCCTTAACACAGCTGAAGCTTTCTTT.

The chain joins TRBV7-9 to TRBJ1-1; no clear D gene. The CDR3 contains 13 residues. Trimming took 3 bases from V and 6 from J, leaving 11 bases between them. CDR1 is SEHNR and CDR2 is FQNEAQ in the germline V gene (reference sequence). The CDR3 DNA is TGTGCCAGCAGCTTCCTGGGAGTCGCTGAAGCTTTCTTT. Protein: CASSFLGVAEAFF.